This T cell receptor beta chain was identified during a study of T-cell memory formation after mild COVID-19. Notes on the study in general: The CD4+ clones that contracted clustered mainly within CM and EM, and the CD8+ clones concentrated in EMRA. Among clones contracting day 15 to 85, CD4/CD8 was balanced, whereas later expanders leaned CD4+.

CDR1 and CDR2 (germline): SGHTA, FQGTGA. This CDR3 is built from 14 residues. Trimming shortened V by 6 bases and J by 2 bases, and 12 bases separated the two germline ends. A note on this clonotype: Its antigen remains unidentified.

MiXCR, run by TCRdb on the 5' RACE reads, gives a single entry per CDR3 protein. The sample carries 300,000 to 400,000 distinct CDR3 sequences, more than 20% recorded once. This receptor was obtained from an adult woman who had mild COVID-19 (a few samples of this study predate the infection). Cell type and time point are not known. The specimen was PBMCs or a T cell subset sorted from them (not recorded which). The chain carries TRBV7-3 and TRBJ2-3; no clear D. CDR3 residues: CASSWAGFTDTQYF. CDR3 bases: TGTGCCAGCAGTTGGGCCGGGTTCACAGATACGCAGTATTTT.